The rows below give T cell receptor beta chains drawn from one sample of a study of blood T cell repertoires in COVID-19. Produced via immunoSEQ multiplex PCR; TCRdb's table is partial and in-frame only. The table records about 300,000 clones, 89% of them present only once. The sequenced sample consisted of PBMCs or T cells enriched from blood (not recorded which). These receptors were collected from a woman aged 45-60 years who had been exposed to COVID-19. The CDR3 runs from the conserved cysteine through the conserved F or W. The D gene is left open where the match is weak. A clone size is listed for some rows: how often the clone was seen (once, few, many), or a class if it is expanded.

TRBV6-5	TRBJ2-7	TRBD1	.	TGTGCCAGCAGGGGTGGACAGGGTTCATACGAGCAGTACTTC	CASRGGQGSYEQYF
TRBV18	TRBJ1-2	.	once	TGTGCCAGCTCACCGGGGACACCGCCTAACTATGGCTACACCTTC	CASSPGTPPNYGYTF
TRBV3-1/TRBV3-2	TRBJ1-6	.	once	TGTGCCAGCAGCCAAGGCAGGGGCGCCGGTAATTCACCCCTCCACTTT	CASSQGRGAGNSPLHF
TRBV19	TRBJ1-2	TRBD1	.	TGTGCCAGTCGGACAGGCACGTTTAACTATGGCTACACCTTC	CASRTGTFNYGYTF
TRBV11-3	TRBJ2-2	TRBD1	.	TGTGCCAGCAGCCCGCGACAGGGGGGCACCGGGGAGCTGTTTTTT	CASSPRQGGTGELFF
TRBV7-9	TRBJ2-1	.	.	TGTGCCAGCGGGCCGGGGGGCCGGTCCTACAATGAGCAGTTCTTC	CASGPGGRSYNEQFF
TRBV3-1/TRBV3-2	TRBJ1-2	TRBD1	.	TGTGCCAGCAGCCAAGGAGCAGGGGGCGCCTACTATGGCTACACCTTC	CASSQGAGGAYYGYTF
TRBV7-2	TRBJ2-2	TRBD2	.	TGTGCCAGCAGCTCGGGACTAGTTCCTGTCGGGGAGCTGTTTTTT	CASSSGLVPVGELFF
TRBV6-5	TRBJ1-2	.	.	TGTGCCAGCAGGACAGGAGACTATGGCTACACCTTC	CASRTGDYGYTF
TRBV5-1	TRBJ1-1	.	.	TGCGCCAGCAGCGCTACAGGGCTGAACACTGAAGCTTTCTTT	CASSATGLNTEAFF
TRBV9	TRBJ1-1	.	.	TGTGCCAGCAGCCTGGACATTACGAACACTGAAGCTTTCTTT	CASSLDITNTEAFF
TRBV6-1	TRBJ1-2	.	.	TGTGCCAGCAGTGAGTCCTACAGGGTTGGCTACACCTTC	CASSESYRVGYTF
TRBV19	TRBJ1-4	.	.	TGTGCCAGTAGTATCATACGACAGACAACTAATGAAAAACTGTTTTTT	CASSIIRQTTNEKLFF
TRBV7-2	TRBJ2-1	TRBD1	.	TGTGCCAGCAGCTTCCTCGGGGACAGCTCCTACAATGAGCAGTTCTTC	CASSFLGDSSYNEQFF
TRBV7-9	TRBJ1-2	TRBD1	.	TGTGCCAGCAGCAGAGGGACAGCTAACTATGGCTACACCTTC	CASSRGTANYGYTF
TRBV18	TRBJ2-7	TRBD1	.	TGTGCCAGCTCGGCCCCCGGGACAGGGATATACGAGCAGTACTTC	CASSAPGTGIYEQYF